This passage covers 4 T cell receptor beta chains from one sample sequenced in a study of shared clonotypes between healthy human individuals. Assay: immunoSEQ multiplex PCR; the TCRdb copy retains only in-frame clones and omits some. In the table there are about 2 million clones, approximately 95% of which are singletons. Positive CCR7 selection of CD45RO-negative cells yielded the naive CD8 cells, and terminally differentiated effector memory CD45RA+ cells were excluded. The sample comprised naive CD8+ T cells sorted from blood. These receptors all come from a man between 18 and 29 years old in good health.

V and J are TRBV6-1 and TRBJ2-7, with 7 bases matching TRBD2. CDR1 is MNHNS, CDR2 SASEGT, per germline. The V gene end was trimmed by 2 bases and the J gene end by 0 bases; junction bases not matched to a gene: 1. The CDR3 length is 14 residues. In DNA, the CDR3 is TGTGCCAGCAGTGAACTAGCGGCCTCCTACGAGCAGTACTTC. This encodes CASSELAASYEQYF.

The table lists this clone with a few counts. The chain recombines TRBV2 with TRBJ1-3; 9 bases match TRBD1. This CDR3 has 15 amino acids. V lost 5 bases to trimming and J lost 4 bases; unmatched junction nucleotides: 6. The germline gives CDR1 SNHLY, CDR2 FYNNEI. CDR3 sequence (DNA): TGTGCCAGCAGTTGGGACAGGGATGACGGAAACACCATATATTTT. Its translation: CASSWDRDDGNTIYF. The full variable domain, its missing parts supplied by reference TRBV2 and TRBJ1-3, is EPEVTQTPSHQVTQMGQEVILRCVPISNHLYFYWYRQILGQKVEFLVSFYNNEISEKSEIFDDQFSVERPDGSNFTLKIRSTKLEDSAMYFCASSWDRDDGNTIYFGEGSWLTVV.

The J gene is TRBJ1-6, the V gene TRBV4-1, with unresolved D. V was pared by 4 bases and J by 4 bases, with 17 bases between. The V gene's germline CDR1 is MGHRA and CDR2 YSYEKL. The CDR3 is 17 residues long. CDR3: CASSPFAGGDYNSPLHF. DNA of the CDR3: TGCGCCAGCAGCCCATTCGCTGGCGGGGATTATAATTCACCCCTCCACTTT.

The chain has TRBV6-1 and TRBJ1-2, with D uncertain. The germline CDR1 and CDR2 sequences are MNHNS and SASEGT. V was pared by 4 bases and J by 2 bases, with 11 bases between. The CDR3 contains 14 residues. CDR3 loop: CASSAWTENYGYTF. In nucleotides, the CDR3 is TGTGCCAGCAGTGCTTGGACGGAGAACTATGGCTACACCTTC.